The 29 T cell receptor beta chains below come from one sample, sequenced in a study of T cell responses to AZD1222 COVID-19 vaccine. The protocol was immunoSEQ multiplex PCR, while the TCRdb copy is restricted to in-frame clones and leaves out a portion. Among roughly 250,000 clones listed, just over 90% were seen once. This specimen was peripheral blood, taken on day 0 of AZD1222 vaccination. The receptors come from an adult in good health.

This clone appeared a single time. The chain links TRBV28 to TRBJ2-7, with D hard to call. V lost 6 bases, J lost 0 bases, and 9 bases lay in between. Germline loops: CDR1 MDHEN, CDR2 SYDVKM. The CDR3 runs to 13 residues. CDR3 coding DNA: TGTGCCAGCAGCAAACCTAGCTCCTACGAGCAGTACTTC. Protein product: CASSKPSSYEQYF.

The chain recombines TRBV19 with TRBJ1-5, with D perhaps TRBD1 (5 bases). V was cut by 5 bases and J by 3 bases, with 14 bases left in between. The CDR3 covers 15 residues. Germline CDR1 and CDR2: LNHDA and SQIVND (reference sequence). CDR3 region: CASSARRGDNQPQHF. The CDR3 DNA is TGTGCCAGTAGTGCCCGTCGGGGGGACAATCAGCCCCAGCATTTT.

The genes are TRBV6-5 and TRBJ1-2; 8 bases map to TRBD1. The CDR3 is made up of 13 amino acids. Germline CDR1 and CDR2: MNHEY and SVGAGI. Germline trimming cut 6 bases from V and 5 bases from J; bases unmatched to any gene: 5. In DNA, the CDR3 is TGTGCCAGCAGCAGGACAGGGCGTTATGGCTACACCTTC. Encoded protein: CASSRTGRYGYTF.

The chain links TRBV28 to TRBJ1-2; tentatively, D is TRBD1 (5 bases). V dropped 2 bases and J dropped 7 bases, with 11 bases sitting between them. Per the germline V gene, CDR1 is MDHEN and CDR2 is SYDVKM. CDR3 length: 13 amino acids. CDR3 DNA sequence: TGTGCCAGCAGTTTAATGGGGCGAGGTGGCTACACCTTC. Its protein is CASSLMGRGGYTF.

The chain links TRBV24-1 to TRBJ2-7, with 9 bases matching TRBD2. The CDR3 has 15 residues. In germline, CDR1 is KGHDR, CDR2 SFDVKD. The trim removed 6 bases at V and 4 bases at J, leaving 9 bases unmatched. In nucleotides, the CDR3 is TGTGCCACCAGTACCGGGACTAGCTTCCCTTACGAGCAGTACTTC. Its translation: CATSTGTSFPYEQYF.

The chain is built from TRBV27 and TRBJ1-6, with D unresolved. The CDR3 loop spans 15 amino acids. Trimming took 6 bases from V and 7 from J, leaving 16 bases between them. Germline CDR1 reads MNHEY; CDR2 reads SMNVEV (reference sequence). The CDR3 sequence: CASREEVDRNSPLHF. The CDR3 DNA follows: TGTGCCAGCAGAGAGGAGGTTGACCGGAATTCACCCCTCCACTTT.

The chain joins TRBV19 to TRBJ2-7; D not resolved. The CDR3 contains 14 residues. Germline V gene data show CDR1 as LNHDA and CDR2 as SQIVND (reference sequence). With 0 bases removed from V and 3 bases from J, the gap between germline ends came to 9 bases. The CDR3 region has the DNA TGTGCCAGTAGTATAGATCTATCAGGCTACGAGCAGTACTTC. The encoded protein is CASSIDLSGYEQYF.

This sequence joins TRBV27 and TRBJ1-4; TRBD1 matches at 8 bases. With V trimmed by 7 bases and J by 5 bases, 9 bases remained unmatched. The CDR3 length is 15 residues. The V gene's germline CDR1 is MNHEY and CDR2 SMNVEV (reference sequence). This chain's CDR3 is CASTTSQGANEKLFF. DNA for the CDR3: TGTGCCAGCACCACGAGTCAGGGGGCGAATGAAAAACTGTTTTTT.

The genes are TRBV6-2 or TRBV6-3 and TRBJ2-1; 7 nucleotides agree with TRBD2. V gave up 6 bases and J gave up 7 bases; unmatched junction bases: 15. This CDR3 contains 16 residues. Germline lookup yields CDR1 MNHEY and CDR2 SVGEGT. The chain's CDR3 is CASSPVRASGSNEQFF. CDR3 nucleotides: TGTGCCAGCAGCCCTGTGCGGGCTAGCGGATCGAATGAGCAGTTCTTC.

The CDR3 DNA follows: TGTGCCAGCAGCCCCTCCCACGGTAATAACTATGGCTACACCTTC. Residues: CASSPSHGNNYGYTF. The V gene is TRBV28, the J gene TRBJ1-2; no firm D call. Germline V gene data show CDR1 as MDHEN and CDR2 as SYDVKM. This CDR3 has 15 amino acids. V was cut by 6 bases and J by 1 base, with 15 bases left in between.

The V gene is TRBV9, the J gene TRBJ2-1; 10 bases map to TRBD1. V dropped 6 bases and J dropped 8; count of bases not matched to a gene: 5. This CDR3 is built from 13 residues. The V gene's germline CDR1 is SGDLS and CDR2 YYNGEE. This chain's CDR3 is CASKGTGVDEQFF. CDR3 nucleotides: TGTGCCAGCAAAGGGACAGGGGTCGATGAGCAGTTCTTC. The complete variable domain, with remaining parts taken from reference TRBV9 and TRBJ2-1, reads DSGVTQTPKHLITATGQRVTLRCSPRSGDLSVYWYQQSLDQGLQFLIQYYNGEERAKGNILERFSAQQFPDLHSELNLSSLELGDSALYFCASKGTGVDEQFFGPGTRLTVL.

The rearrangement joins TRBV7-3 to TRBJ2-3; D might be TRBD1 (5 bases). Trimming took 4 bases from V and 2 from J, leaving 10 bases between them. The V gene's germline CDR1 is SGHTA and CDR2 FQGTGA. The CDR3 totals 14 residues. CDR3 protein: CASSSPRVTDTQYF. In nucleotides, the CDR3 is TGTGCCAGCAGCTCGCCCAGGGTCACAGATACGCAGTATTTT.

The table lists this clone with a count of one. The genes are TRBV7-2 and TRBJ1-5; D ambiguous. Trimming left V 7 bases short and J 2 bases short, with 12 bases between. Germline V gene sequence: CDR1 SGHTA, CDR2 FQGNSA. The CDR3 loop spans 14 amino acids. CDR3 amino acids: CASTPFLGNQPQHF. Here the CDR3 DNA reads TGTGCCAGCACACCGTTTTTGGGCAATCAGCCCCAGCATTTT.

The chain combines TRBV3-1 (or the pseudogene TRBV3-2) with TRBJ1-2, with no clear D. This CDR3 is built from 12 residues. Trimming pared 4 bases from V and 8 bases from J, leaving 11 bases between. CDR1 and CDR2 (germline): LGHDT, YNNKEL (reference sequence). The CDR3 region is CASSRRLGGYTF. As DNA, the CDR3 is TGTGCCAGCAGCCGCCGGCTAGGAGGCTACACCTTC.

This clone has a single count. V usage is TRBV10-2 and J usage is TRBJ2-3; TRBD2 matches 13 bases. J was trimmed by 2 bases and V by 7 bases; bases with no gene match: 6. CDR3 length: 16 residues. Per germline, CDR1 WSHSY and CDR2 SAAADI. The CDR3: CASIMGLAGTTDTQYF. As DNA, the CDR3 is TGCGCCAGCATAATGGGACTAGCGGGAACCACAGATACGCAGTATTTT.

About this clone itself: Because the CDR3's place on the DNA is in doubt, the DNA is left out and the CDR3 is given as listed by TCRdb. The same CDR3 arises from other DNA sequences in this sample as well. The CDR3 sequence is CASTSGGEQYF. The chain couples TRBV19 to TRBJ2-7; TRBD2 reflects the table's D call only, with no check against the DNA. CDR1 is LNHDA, CDR2 SQIVND, per germline (reference sequence). The CDR3 is 11 amino acids in total, end residues counted.

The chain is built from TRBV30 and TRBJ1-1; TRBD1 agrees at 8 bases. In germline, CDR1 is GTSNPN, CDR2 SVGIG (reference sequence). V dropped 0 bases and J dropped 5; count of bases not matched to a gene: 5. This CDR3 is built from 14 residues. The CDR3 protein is CAWSVGQGATEAFF. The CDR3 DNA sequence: TGTGCCTGGAGTGTAGGACAGGGAGCAACTGAAGCTTTCTTT.

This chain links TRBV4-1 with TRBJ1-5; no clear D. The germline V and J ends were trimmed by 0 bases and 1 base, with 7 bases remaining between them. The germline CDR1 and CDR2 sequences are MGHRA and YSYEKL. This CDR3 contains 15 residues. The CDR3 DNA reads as TGCGCCAGCAGCCAAGATAGACTGAGCAATCAGCCCCAGCATTTT. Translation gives CASSQDRLSNQPQHF.

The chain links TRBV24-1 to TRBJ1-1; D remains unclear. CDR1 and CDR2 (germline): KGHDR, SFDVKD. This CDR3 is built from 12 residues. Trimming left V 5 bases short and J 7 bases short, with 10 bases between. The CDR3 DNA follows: TGTGCCACCAGTGGGGTTTCGGGTGAAGCTTTCTTT. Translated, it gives CATSGVSGEAFF.

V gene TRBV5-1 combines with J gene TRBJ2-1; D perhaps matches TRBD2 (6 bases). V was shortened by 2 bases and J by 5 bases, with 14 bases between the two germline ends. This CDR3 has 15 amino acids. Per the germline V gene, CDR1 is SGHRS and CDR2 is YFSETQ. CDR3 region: CASSLGMGGNNEQFF. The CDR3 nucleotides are TGCGCCAGCAGCTTAGGGATGGGGGGTAACAATGAGCAGTTCTTC.

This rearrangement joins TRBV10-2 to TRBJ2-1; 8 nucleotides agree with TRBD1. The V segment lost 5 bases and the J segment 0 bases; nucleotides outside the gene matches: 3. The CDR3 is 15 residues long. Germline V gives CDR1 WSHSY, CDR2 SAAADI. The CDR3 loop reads CASSRTGSSYNEQFF. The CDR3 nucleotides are TGCGCCAGCAGTCGGACAGGGAGCTCCTACAATGAGCAGTTCTTC.

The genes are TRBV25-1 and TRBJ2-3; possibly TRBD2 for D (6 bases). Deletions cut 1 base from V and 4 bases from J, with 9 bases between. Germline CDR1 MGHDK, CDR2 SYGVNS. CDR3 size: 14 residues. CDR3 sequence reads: CASSEWGESDTQYF. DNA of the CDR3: TGTGCCAGCAGTGAATGGGGGGAGTCAGATACGCAGTATTTT.

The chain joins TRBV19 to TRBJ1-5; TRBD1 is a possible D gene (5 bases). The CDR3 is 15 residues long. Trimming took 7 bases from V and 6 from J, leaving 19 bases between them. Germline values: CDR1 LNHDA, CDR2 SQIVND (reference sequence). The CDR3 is CASTPGGRRGQPQHF. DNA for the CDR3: TGTGCCAGTACCCCCGGAGGTAGAAGGGGTCAGCCCCAGCATTTT.

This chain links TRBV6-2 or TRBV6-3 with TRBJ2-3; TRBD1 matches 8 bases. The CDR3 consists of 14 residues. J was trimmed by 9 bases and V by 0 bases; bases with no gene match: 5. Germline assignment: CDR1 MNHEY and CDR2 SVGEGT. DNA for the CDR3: TGTGCCAGCAGTTACTCCCGACAGGGGAGGACGCAGTATTTT. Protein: CASSYSRQGRTQYF.

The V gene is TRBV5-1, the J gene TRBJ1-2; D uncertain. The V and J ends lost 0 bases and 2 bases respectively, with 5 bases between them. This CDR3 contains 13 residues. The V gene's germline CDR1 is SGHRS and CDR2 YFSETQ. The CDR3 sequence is CASSLGRNYGYTF. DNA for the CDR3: TGCGCCAGCAGCTTGGGACGGAACTATGGCTACACCTTC.

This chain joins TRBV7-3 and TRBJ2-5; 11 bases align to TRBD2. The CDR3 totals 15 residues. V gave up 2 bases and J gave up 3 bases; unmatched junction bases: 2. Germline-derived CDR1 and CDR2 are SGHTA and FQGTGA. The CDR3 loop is CASSLGTSGKETQYF. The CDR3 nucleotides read TGTGCCAGCAGCTTAGGGACTAGCGGCAAAGAGACCCAGTACTTC.

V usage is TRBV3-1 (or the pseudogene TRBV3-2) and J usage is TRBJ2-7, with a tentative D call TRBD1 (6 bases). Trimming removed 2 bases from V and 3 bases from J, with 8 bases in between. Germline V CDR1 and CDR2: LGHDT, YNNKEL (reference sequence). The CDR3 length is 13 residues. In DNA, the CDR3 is TGTGCCAGCAGCCAAACACAGGGCTACGAGCAGTACTTC. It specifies CASSQTQGYEQYF.

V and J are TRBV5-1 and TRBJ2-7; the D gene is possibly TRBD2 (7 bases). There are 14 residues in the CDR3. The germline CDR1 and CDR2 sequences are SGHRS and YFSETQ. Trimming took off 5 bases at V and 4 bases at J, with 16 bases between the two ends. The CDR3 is CASSPRRGRYEQYF. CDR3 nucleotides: TGCGCCAGCAGTCCCCGGCGGGGGCGGTACGAGCAGTACTTC. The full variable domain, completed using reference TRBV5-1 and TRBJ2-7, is KAGVTQTPRYLIKTRGQQVTLSCSPISGHRSVSWYQQTPGQGLQFLFEYFSETQRNKGNFPGRFSGRQFSNSRSEMNVSTLELGDSALYLCASSPRRGRYEQYFGPGTRLTVT.

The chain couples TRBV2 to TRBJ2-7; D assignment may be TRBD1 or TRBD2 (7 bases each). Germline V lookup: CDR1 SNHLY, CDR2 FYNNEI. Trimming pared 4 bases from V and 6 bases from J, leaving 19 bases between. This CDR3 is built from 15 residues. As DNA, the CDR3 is TGTGCCAGCAGTGGGTGGACTAGGGGGCTTGCCGAGCAGTACTTC. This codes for CASSGWTRGLAEQYF.